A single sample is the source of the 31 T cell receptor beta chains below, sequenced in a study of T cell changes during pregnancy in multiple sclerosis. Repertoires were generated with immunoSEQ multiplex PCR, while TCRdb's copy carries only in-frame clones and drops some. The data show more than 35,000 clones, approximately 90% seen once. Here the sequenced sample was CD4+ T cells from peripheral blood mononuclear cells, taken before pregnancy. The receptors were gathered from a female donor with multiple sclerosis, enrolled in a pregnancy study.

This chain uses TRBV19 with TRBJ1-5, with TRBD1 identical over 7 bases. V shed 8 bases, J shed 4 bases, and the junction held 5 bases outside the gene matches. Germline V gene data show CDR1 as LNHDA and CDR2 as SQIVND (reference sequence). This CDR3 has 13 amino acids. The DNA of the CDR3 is TGTGCCAGTGGGGACAGCTCGAATCAGCCCCAGCATTTT. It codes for CASGDSSNQPQHF.

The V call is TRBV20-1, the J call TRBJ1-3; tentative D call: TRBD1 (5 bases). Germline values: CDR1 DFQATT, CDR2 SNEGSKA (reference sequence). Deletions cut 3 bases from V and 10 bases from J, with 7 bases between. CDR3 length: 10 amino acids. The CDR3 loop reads CSASGGTIYF. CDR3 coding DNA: TGCAGTGCTAGTGGGGGGACCATATATTTT.

This CDR3 reads CASSLGPPGAGGQLFF. The DNA of the CDR3 is TGTGCCAGCAGCTTAGGACCCCCGGGGGCGGGAGGACAACTGTTTTTT. This chain joins TRBV7-3 and TRBJ1-4; possibly TRBD1 for D (6 bases). Germline V gene sequence: CDR1 SGHTA, CDR2 FQGTGA. Trimming removed 2 bases from V and 12 bases from J, with 22 bases in between. The CDR3 has 16 residues.

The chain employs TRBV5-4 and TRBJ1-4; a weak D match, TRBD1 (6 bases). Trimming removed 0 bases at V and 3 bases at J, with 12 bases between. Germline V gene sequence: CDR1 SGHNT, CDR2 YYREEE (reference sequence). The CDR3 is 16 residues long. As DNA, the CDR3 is TGTGCCAGCAGCTTGGGGGGGCGCGCGGCTAATGAAAAACTGTTTTTT. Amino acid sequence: CASSLGGRAANEKLFF.

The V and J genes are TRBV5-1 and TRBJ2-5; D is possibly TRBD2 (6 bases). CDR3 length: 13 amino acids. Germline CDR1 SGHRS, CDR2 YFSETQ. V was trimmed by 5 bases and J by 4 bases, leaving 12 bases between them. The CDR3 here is CASRFGTLETQYF. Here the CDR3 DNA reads TGCGCCAGCAGATTCGGGACTTTAGAGACCCAGTACTTC. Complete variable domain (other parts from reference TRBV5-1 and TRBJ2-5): KAGVTQTPRYLIKTRGQQVTLSCSPISGHRSVSWYQQTPGQGLQFLFEYFSETQRNKGNFPGRFSGRQFSNSRSEMNVSTLELGDSALYLCASRFGTLETQYFGPGTRLLVL.

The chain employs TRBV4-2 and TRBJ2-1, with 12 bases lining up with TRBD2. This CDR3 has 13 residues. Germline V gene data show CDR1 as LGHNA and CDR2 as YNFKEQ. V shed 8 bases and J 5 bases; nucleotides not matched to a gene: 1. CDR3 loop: CASRLAGDNEQFF. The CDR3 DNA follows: TGTGCCAGCCGACTAGCGGGGGACAATGAGCAGTTCTTC.

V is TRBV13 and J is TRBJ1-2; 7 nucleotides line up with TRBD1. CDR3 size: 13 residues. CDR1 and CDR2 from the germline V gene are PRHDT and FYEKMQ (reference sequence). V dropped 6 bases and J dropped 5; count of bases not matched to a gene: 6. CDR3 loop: CASRQGTTYGYTF. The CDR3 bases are TGTGCCAGCAGACAGGGGACGACTTATGGCTACACCTTC.

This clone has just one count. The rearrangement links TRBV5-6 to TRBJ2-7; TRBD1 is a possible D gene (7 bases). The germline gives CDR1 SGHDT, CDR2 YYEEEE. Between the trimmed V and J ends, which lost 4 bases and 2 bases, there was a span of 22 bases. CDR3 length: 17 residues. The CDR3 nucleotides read TGTGCCAGCAGCCTATACAGGGGAGGTGCCCTTCCCTACGAGCAGTACTTC. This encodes CASSLYRGGALPYEQYF. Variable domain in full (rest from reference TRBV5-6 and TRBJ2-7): DAGVTQSPTHLIKTRGQQVTLRCSPKSGHDTVSWYQQALGQGPQFIFQYYEEEERQRGNFPDRFSGHQFPNYSSELNVNALLLGDSALYLCASSLYRGGALPYEQYFGPGTRLTVT.

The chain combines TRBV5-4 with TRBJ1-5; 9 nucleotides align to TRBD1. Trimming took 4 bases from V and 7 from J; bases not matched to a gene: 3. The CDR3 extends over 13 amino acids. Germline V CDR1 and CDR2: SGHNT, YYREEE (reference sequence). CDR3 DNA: TGTGCCAGCAGCCGCGGGACAGGGCAGCCCCAGCATTTT. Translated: CASSRGTGQPQHF.

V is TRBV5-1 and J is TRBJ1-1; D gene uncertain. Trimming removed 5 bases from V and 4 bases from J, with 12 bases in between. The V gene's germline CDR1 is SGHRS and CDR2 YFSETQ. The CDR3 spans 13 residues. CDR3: CASSLTLATEAFF. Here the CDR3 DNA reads TGCGCCAGCAGTCTTACCTTAGCCACTGAAGCTTTCTTT.

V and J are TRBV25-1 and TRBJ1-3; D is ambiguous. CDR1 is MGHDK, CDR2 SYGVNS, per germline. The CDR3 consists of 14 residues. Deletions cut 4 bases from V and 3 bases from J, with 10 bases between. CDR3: CASSGPIFGNTIYF. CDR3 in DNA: TGTGCCAGCAGTGGTCCCATTTTTGGAAACACCATATATTTT.

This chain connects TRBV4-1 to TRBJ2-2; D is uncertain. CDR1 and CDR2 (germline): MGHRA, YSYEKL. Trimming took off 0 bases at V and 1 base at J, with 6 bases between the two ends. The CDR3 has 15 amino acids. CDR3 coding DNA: TGCGCCAGCAGCCAAGAAGGAGTGAACACCGGGGAGCTGTTTTTT. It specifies CASSQEGVNTGELFF.

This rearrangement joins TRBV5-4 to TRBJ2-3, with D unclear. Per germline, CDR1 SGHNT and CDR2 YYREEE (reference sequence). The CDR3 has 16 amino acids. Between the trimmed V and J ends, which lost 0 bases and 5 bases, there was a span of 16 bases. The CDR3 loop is CASSLGASNPEDTQYF. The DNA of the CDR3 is TGTGCCAGCAGCTTGGGGGCGTCTAACCCGGAAGATACGCAGTATTTT.

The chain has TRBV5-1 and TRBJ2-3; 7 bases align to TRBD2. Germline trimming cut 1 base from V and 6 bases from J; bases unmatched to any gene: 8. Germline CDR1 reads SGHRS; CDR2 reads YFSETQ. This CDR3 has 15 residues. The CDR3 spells CASSLRPARGDTQYF. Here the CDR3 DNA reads TGCGCCAGCAGCTTGCGGCCGGCGCGGGGGGATACGCAGTATTTT.

CDR3: CSTGLAPPPETQYF. CDR3 nucleotide sequence: TGCAGTACGGGACTAGCGCCACCCCCGGAGACCCAGTACTTC. This chain links TRBV29-1 with TRBJ2-5; TRBD2 agrees at 10 bases. The CDR3 covers 14 residues. Germline lookup yields CDR1 SQVTM and CDR2 ANQGSEA.

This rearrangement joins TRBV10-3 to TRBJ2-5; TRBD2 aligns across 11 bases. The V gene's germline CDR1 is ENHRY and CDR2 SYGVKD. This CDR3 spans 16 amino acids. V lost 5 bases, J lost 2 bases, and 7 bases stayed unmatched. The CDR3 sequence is CAISNRLAGRQETQYF. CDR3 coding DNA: TGTGCCATCAGTAATAGACTAGCGGGGAGACAAGAGACCCAGTACTTC.

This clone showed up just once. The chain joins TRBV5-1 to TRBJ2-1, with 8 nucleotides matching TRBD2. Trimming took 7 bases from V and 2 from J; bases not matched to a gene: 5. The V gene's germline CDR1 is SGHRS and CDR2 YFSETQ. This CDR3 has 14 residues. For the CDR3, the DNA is TGCGCCAGCGCTACTAGCGGCACCTACAATGAGCAGTTCTTC. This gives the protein CASATSGTYNEQFF.

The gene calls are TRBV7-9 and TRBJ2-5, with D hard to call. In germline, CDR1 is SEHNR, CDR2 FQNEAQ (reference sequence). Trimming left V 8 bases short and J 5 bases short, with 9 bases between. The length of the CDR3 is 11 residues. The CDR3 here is CASVTRETQYF. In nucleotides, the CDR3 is TGTGCCAGCGTTACGAGGGAGACCCAGTACTTC.

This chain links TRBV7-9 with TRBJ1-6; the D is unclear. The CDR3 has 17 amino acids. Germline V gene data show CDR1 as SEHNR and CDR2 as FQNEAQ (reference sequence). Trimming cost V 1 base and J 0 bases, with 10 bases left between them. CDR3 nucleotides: TGTGCCAGCAGCTTAGTAACGGGAATCTCCTATAATTCACCCCTCCACTTT. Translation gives CASSLVTGISYNSPLHF.

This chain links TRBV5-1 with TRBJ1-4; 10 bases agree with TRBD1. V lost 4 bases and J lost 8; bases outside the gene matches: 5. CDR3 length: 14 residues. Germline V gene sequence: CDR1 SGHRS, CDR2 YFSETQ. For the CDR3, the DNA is TGCGCCAGCAGCCAGGGGACAGGGGACGAAAAACTGTTTTTT. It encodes CASSQGTGDEKLFF.

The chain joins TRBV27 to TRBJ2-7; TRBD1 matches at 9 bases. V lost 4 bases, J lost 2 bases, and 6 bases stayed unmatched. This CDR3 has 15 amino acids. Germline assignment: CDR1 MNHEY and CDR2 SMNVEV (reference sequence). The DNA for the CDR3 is TGTGCCAGCAGTTCACAGGGGGCTCAGCCCTACGAGCAGTACTTC. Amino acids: CASSSQGAQPYEQYF.

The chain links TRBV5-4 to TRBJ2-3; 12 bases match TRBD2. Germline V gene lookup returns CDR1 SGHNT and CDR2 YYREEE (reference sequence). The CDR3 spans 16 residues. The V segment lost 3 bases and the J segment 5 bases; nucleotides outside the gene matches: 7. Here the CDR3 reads CASSSLLAGGRDTQYF. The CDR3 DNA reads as TGTGCCAGCAGCTCGCTCCTAGCGGGGGGGCGAGATACGCAGTATTTT.

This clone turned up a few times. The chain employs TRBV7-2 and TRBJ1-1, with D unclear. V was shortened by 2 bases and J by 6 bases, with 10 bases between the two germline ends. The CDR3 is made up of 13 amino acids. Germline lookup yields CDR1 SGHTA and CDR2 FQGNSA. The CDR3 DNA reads TGTGCCAGCAGCTTACCTCCCCCGTCTGAAGCTTTCTTT. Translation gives CASSLPPPSEAFF.

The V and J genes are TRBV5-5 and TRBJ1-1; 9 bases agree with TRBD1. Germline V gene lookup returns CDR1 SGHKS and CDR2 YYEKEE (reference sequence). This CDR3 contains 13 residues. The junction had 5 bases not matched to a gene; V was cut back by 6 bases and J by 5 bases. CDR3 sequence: CASIDRGLTEAFF. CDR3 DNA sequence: TGTGCCAGCATCGACAGGGGGTTGACTGAAGCTTTCTTT.

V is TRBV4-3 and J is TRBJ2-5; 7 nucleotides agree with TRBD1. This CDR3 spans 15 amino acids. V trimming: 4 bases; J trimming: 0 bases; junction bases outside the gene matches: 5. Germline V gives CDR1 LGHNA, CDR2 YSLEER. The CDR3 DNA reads TGCGCCAGCAGCCTAGCCGGGACAGACCAAGAGACCCAGTACTTC. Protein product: CASSLAGTDQETQYF.

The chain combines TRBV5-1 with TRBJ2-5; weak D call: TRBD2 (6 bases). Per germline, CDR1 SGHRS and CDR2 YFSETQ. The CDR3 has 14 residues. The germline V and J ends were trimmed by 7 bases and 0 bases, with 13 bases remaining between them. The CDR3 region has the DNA TGCGCCAGCCGCGTTGGGGGGTACCAAGAGACCCAGTACTTC. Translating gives CASRVGGYQETQYF.

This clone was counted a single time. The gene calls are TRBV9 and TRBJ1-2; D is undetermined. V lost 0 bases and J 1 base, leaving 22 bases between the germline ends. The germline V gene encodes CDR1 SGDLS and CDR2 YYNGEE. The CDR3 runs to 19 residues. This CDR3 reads CASSVVVLRGVFCNYGYTF. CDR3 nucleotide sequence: TGTGCCAGCAGCGTAGTTGTTTTGCGGGGTGTTTTTTGTAACTATGGCTACACCTTC.

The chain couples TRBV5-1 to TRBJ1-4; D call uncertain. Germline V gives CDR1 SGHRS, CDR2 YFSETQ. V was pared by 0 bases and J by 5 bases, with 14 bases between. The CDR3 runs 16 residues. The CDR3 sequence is CASSLGMAAGNEKLFF. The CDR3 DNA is TGCGCCAGCAGCTTGGGAATGGCGGCTGGAAATGAAAAACTGTTTTTT.

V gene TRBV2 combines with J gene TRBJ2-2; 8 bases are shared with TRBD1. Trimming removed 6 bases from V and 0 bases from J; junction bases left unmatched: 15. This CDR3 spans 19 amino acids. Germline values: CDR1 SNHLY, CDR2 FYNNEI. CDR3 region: CASSSAPDRGNSNTGELFF. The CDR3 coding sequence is TGTGCCAGCAGCTCCGCCCCTGACAGGGGCAACTCGAACACCGGGGAGCTGTTTTTT.

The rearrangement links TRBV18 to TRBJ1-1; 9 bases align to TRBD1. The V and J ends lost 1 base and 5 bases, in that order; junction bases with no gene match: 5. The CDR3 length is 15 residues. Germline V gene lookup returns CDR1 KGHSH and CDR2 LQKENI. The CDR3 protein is CASSPLGGTGTEAFF. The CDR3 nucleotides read TGTGCCAGCTCACCACTTGGCGGGACAGGGACTGAAGCTTTCTTT.

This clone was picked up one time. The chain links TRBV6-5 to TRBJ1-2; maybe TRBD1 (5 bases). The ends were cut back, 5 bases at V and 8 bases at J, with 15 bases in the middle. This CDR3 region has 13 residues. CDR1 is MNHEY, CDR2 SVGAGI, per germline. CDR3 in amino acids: CASSPSGGRGYTF. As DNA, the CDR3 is TGTGCCAGCAGTCCCTCGGGGGGTAGGGGCTACACCTTC.